This TCR beta chain derives from a study of blood T cell repertoires in COVID-19. Study-wide context: COVID-19 samples collected from the United States, Italy and Spain covered acute and convalescent phases. T cells, B-cell-depleted T cells, or PBMCs provided the cDNA or gDNA that served as material.

This CDR3 comprises 19 residues. CDR1 SGHVS and CDR2 FNYEAQ come from the germline V gene. With V trimmed by 0 bases and J by 3 bases, 14 bases remained unmatched. In the study's own analysis: Amplification of reference gene primers was used by the study to estimate nucleated cell counts. Here immunoSEQ multiplex PCR was the method, and the copy in TCRdb shows in-frame clones only, minus some. The V and J calls and clone size come from that table; D and trimming were worked out from the DNA. The sample includes approximately 190,000 clones, about 86% of them seen just once. This chain joins TRBV7-6 and TRBJ2-7; 10 positions agree with TRBD2. Sequenced sample: peripheral blood. This clonotype was obtained from a young man with active or convalescent COVID-19. Here the CDR3 DNA reads TGTGCCAGCAGCTTAGCCCCGGCTAGCGGGAGCGATCCGCACTACGAGCAGTACTTC. This sequence encodes CASSLAPASGSDPHYEQYF. Drawing the rest from reference TRBV7-6 and TRBJ2-7, the complete variable domain is GAGVSQSPRYKVTKRGQDVALRCDPISGHVSLYWYRQALGQGPEFLTYFNYEAQQDKSGLPNDRFSAERPEGSISTLTIQRTEQRDSAMYRCASSLAPASGSDPHYEQYFGPGTRLTVT.